This TCR beta chain was found in a study of blood T cell repertoires in COVID-19. Study background: Samples taken during acute and convalescent COVID-19 were collected in the United States, Italy and Spain. Nucleic acid was either cDNA or gDNA, and it came from T cells, B-cell-depleted T cells, or PBMCs.

Germline V gene data show CDR1 as MNHNS and CDR2 as SASEGT. This CDR3 spans 16 amino acids. Trimming cost V 3 bases and J 0 bases; bases outside gene matches: 0. Authors' processing steps: Cell counts per sample came from amplifying reference gene primers. Measured with immunoSEQ multiplex PCR; TCRdb has only the in-frame clones, and not every one. The V and J calls and clone size come from that table; D and trimming were worked out from the DNA. Among some 98,000 clones listed, around four fifths were seen once. The chain joins TRBV6-1 to TRBJ2-1; 12 nucleotides agree with TRBD2. This TCR was recovered from a man between 70 and 80 years old with acute or convalescent COVID-19. Specimen: peripheral blood. The CDR3 loop is CASSETSGSSYNEQFF. Written as DNA, the CDR3 is TGTGCCAGCAGTGAGACTAGCGGGAGCTCCTACAATGAGCAGTTCTTC.